A selection of T cell receptor beta chains follows, all from one sample in a study of cytomegalovirus exposure and HLA in healthy donors. Measured with immunoSEQ multiplex PCR; TCRdb has only the in-frame clones, and not every one. The sample carries over 150,000 clones, around 80% recorded once. Sequencing was carried out using PBMCs. These receptors came from a woman aged 45-59 years in good health and CMV-seropositive. Both conserved end residues are part of each CDR3. D genes are given only for firm matches. Not every row has a clone size; where given, it reads once, few, many or a size class.

v_gene	d_gene	j_gene	abundance	CDR3aa	CDR3nt
TRBV4-3	TRBD2	TRBJ2-1	once	CASSQGTSGRGLGNEQFF	TGCGCCAGCAGCCAAGGGACTAGCGGGAGAGGATTGGGCAATGAGCAGTTCTTC
TRBV4-2	TRBD2	TRBJ2-3	.	CASSTFGAGGYTDTQYF	TGTGCCAGCAGCACTTTTGGGGCGGGAGGGTACACAGATACGCAGTATTTT
TRBV6-1	TRBD2	TRBJ2-2	.	CASSDLAGAGELFF	TGTGCCAGCAGTGACCTAGCGGGAGCCGGGGAGCTGTTTTTT
TRBV9	TRBD1	TRBJ1-1	once	CASSPRPTGYTEAFF	TGTGCCAGCAGCCCACGCCCGACAGGGTACACTGAAGCTTTCTTT
TRBV11-2	.	TRBJ2-7	.	CAGGISVYEQYF	TGTGCCGGAGGGATAAGTGTCTACGAGCAGTACTTC
TRBV18	.	TRBJ1-1	.	CASSLQDRNTEAFF	TGTGCCAGCTCACTTCAGGACAGGAACACTGAAGCTTTCTTT
TRBV19	TRBD1	TRBJ1-5	.	CASSIRDRVSSNQPQHF	TGTGCCAGTAGTATCCGGGACAGGGTGAGTAGCAATCAGCCCCAGCATTTT
TRBV19	TRBD1	TRBJ2-7	once	CASSIGQGLEQYF	TGTGCCAGTAGTATTGGACAGGGCCTCGAGCAGTACTTC
TRBV4-2	.	TRBJ2-1	few	CASSQDPHSNNEQFF	TGTGCCAGCAGCCAAGATCCCCACTCCAACAATGAGCAGTTCTTC
TRBV2	.	TRBJ1-1	few	CASRDEVETEAFF	TGTGCCAGCAGGGATGAGGTTGAGACTGAAGCTTTCTTT
TRBV2	.	TRBJ1-5	.	CASSAEGDNNQPQHF	TGTGCCAGCAGCGCCGAGGGGGACAACAATCAGCCCCAGCATTTT
TRBV11-3	.	TRBJ2-7	.	CASSLGQGRDEQYF	TGTGCCAGCAGCTTAGGCCAGGGGCGGGACGAGCAGTACTTC
TRBV29-1	.	TRBJ2-5	.	CSVEDRLQWTRQETQYF	TGCAGCGTTGAAGATCGACTTCAATGGACTCGCCAAGAGACCCAGTACTTC
TRBV2	TRBD1	TRBJ2-7	.	CASAGQGSYEQYF	TGTGCCAGTGCGGGACAGGGCTCCTACGAGCAGTACTTC
TRBV30	.	TRBJ2-2	few	CAWGTGEGAGGPFGELFF	TGTGCCTGGGGGACAGGGGAAGGAGCGGGAGGGCCTTTCGGGGAGCTGTTTTTT
TRBV9	TRBD2	TRBJ2-5	once	CASSVGSGRLGETQYF	TGTGCCAGCAGCGTAGGGAGCGGGAGGTTGGGAGAGACCCAGTACTTC
TRBV7-9	.	TRBJ2-7	.	CASSREGPSYEQYF	TGTGCCAGCAGCCGAGAGGGTCCATCCTACGAGCAGTACTTC
TRBV29-1	.	TRBJ2-1	.	CSVEDSGPRFF	TGCAGCGTTGAAGATAGCGGCCCTCGGTTCTTC
TRBV4-3	TRBD2	TRBJ2-5	.	CASSQGGGVQETQYF	TGCGCCAGCAGCCAAGGTGGGGGGGTCCAAGAGACCCAGTACTTC
TRBV5-1	.	TRBJ1-2	.	CASSSGHPTYGYTF	TGCGCCAGCAGCTCGGGACATCCCACCTATGGCTACACCTTC
TRBV7-9	TRBD1	TRBJ1-2	once	CASSPGQVNYGYTF	TGTGCCAGCAGCCCGGGACAGGTTAACTATGGCTACACCTTC
TRBV6-1	.	TRBJ2-5	.	CASRPTTGFGETQYF	TGTGCCAGCAGGCCCACCACAGGGTTCGGGGAGACCCAGTACTTC
TRBV6-1	TRBD1	TRBJ1-1	.	CASRPGQGHTEAFF	TGTGCCAGCAGACCGGGACAGGGACACACTGAAGCTTTCTTT
TRBV11-3	.	TRBJ1-6	once	CASSLDTGSNSPLHF	TGTGCCAGCAGCTTAGATACAGGCTCTAATTCACCCCTCCACTTT
TRBV10-3	.	TRBJ2-2	.	CAISESEGSGELFF	TGTGCCATCAGTGAGTCGGAGGGTTCAGGGGAGCTGTTTTTT
TRBV6-5	.	TRBJ1-6	.	CASSLGVGNSPLHF	TGTGCCAGCAGTTTAGGGGTAGGGAATTCACCCCTCCACTTT
TRBV9	TRBD2	TRBJ2-5	.	CASSSRDYQGETQYF	TGTGCCAGCAGCTCCCGGGACTACCAAGGGGAGACCCAGTACTTC
TRBV4-3	.	TRBJ1-4	.	CASSQGHKGGEKLFF	TGCGCCAGCAGCCAAGGTCACAAGGGGGGGGAAAAACTGTTTTTT
TRBV15	.	TRBJ2-7	.	CATSRDPYYEQYF	TGTGCCACCAGCAGAGATCCTTACTACGAGCAGTACTTC
TRBV14	TRBD1	TRBJ2-3	.	CASSQLQGGTDTQYF	TGTGCCAGCAGCCAGTTACAGGGGGGCACAGATACGCAGTATTTT
TRBV7-3	.	TRBJ2-1	.	CASSLVPSVNRNEQFF	TGTGCCAGCAGCTTAGTGCCTAGCGTAAATCGGAATGAGCAGTTCTTC
TRBV30	TRBD2	TRBJ2-1	.	CAWRAYYSGSVQQFF	TGTGCCTGGAGGGCCTACTATAGCGGGAGTGTTCAGCAGTTCTTC
TRBV7-8	TRBD1	TRBJ1-2	.	CASSSQGARGYTF	TGTGCCAGCAGCTCCCAGGGGGCGCGGGGCTACACCTTC
TRBV7-6	TRBD1	TRBJ2-3	few	CASSQTGGSTDTQYF	TGTGCCAGCAGCCAGACAGGGGGGAGCACAGATACGCAGTATTTT
TRBV7-6	.	TRBJ1-2	.	CASSLFRGSDYGYTF	TGTGCCAGCAGCTTATTTCGGGGATCCGACTATGGCTACACCTTC
TRBV6-6	.	TRBJ1-5	.	CASSTLGAPQHF	TGTGCCAGCAGTACCCTTGGGGCGCCCCAGCATTTT
TRBV7-2	.	TRBJ2-5	.	CASSLVGVGETQYF	TGTGCCAGCAGCTTAGTCGGGGTAGGGGAGACCCAGTACTTC
TRBV4-2	.	TRBJ1-4	.	CASNQDEANILGKLFF	TGTGCCAGCAACCAAGATGAGGCTAATATTCTAGGCAAACTGTTTTTT
TRBV11-2	.	TRBJ2-1	.	CASSLESGFDYNEQFF	TGTGCCAGCAGCTTAGAATCGGGATTCGATTACAATGAGCAGTTCTTC
TRBV11-3	TRBD1	TRBJ1-2	few	CASSPPDRDYGYTF	TGTGCCAGCAGCCCTCCGGACAGGGACTATGGCTACACCTTC
TRBV5-1	.	TRBJ2-5	once	CASSLGLQETQYF	TGCGCCAGCAGCTTGGGTCTTCAAGAGACCCAGTACTTC
TRBV5-1	.	TRBJ2-3	.	CASSLDSTDTQYF	TGCGCCAGCAGTTTGGACTCAACAGATACGCAGTATTTT
TRBV7-8	TRBD1	TRBJ1-2	.	CASSLAGVGDRVGPNYGYTF	TGTGCCAGCAGCTTAGCGGGGGTGGGGGACAGGGTCGGCCCTAACTATGGCTACACCTTC
TRBV13	.	TRBJ2-1	.	CASSLMGAKEVQFF	TGTGCCAGCAGCTTAATGGGAGCGAAGGAGGTGCAGTTCTTC
TRBV30	TRBD1	TRBJ1-2	.	CAWSDRGLGGYTF	TGTGCCTGGAGCGACAGGGGTCTGGGGGGCTACACCTTC
TRBV28	TRBD2	TRBJ2-3	.	CASSPPGLVDTQYF	TGTGCCAGCAGTCCCCCGGGACTAGTGGATACGCAGTATTTT
TRBV9	TRBD2	TRBJ2-5	.	CASSTGLAETQYF	TGTGCCAGCAGCACAGGACTAGCGGAAACCCAGTACTTC
TRBV4-3	.	TRBJ1-1	.	CASSQDLRRGTEAFF	TGCGCCAGCAGCCAAGACCTGCGTCGGGGCACTGAAGCTTTCTTT
TRBV7-6	.	TRBJ1-1	few	CASSLEPSGSGAAFF	TGTGCCAGCAGCTTAGAACCCTCGGGGAGTGGCGCAGCTTTCTTT
TRBV9	.	TRBJ2-3	.	CASSVDFYTQYF	TGTGCCAGCAGCGTAGATTTCTATACGCAGTATTTT
TRBV4-3	.	TRBJ1-2	.	CASSQVRGAGYGYTF	TGCGCCAGCAGCCAAGTGCGGGGCGCAGGTTATGGCTACACCTTC
TRBV18	.	TRBJ2-2	.	CASHHTYEDTGELFF	TGTGCCAGCCACCACACTTACGAGGACACCGGGGAGCTGTTTTTT